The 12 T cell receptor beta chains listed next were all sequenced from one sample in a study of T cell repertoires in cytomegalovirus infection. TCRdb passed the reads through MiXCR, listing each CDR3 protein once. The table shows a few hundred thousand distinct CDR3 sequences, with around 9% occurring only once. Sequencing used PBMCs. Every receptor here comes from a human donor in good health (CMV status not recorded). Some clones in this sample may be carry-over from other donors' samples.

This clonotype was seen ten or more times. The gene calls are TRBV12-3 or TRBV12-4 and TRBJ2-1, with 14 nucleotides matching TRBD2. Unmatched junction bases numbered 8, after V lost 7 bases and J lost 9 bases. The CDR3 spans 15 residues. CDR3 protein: CASTEGLAGGPEQFF. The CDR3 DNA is TGTGCCAGCACCGAAGGACTAGCGGGGGGCCCTGAGCAGTTCTTC.

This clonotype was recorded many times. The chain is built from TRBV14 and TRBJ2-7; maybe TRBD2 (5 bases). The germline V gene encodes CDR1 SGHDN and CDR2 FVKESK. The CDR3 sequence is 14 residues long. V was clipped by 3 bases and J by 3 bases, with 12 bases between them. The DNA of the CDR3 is TGTGCCAGCAGCCACCGGGGTAATGGCTACGAGCAGTACTTC. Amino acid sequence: CASSHRGNGYEQYF.

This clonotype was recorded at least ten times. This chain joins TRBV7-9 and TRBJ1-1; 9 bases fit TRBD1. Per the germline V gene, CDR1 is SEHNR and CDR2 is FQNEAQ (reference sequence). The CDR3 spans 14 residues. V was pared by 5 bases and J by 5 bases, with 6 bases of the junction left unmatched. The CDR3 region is CASSPRTGETEAFF. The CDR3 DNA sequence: TGTGCCAGCAGCCCCCGGACAGGGGAGACTGAAGCTTTCTTT.

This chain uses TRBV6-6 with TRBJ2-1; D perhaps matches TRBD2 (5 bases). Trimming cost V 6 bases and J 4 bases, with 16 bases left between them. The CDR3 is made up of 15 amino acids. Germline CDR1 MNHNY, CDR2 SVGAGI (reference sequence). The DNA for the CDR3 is TGTGCCAGCAGCGGCGAAGGAGGCGGTTACAATGAGCAGTTCTTC. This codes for CASSGEGGGYNEQFF.

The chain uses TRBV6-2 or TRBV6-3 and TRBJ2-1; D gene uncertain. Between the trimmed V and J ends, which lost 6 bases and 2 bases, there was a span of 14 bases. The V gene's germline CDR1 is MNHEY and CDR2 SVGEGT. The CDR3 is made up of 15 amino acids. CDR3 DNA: TGTGCCAGCAGAGATGCGAGCTTCGCCTACAATGAGCAGTTCTTC. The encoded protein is CASRDASFAYNEQFF.

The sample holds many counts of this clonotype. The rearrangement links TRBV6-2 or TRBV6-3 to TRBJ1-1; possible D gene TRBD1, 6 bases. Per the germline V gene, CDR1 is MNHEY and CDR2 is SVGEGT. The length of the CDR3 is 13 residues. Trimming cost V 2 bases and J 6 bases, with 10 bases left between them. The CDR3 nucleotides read TGTGCCAGCAGTTACCGGGGACAATCTGAAGCTTTCTTT. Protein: CASSYRGQSEAFF.

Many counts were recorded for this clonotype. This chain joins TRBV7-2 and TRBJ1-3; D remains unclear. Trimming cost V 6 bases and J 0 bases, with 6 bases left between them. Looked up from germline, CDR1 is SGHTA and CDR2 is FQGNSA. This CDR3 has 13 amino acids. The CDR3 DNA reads TGTGCCAGCAGGGGATACTCTGGAAACACCATATATTTT. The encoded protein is CASRGYSGNTIYF. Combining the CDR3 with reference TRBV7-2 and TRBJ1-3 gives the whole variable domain GAGVSQSPSNKVTEKGKDVELRCDPISGHTALYWYRQSLGQGLEFLIYFQGNSAPDKSGLPSDRFSAERTGGSVSTLTIQRTQQEDSAVYLCASRGYSGNTIYFGEGSWLTVV.

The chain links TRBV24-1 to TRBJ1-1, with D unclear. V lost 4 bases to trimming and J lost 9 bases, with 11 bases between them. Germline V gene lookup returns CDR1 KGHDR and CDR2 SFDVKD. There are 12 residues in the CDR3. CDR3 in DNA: TGTGCCACCAGTGACCCTAAGTCAAAAGCTTTCTTT. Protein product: CATSDPKSKAFF.

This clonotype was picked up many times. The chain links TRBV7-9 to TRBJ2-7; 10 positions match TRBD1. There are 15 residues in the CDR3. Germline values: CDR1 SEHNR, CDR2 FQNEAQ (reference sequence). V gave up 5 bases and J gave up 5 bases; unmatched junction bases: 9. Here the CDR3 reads CASSHRDRGRDEQYF. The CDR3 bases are TGTGCCAGCAGCCACCGGGACAGGGGTCGCGACGAGCAGTACTTC.

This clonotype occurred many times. CDR3 coding DNA: TGTGCCAGCAGTTTAGGAATTGGGTACCAAGAGACCCAGTACTTC. Translating gives CASSLGIGYQETQYF. This chain connects TRBV12-3 or TRBV12-4 to TRBJ2-5, with D hard to call. The CDR3 is 15 amino acids. Trimming removed 1 base at V and 0 bases at J, with 9 bases between.

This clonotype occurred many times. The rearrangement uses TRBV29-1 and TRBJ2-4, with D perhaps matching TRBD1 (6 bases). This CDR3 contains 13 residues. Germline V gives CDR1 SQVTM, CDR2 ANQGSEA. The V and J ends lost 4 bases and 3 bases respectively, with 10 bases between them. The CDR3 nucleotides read TGCAGCGTTGGAAGACAGGACAAAAACATTCAGTACTTC. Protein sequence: CSVGRQDKNIQYF.

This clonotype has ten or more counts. CDR3 amino acids: CAISRTGLDQPQHF. For the CDR3, the DNA is TGTGCCATCAGCAGGACAGGCTTGGATCAGCCCCAGCATTTT. The chain joins TRBV10-3 to TRBJ1-5; 7 nucleotides match TRBD1. J gave up 5 bases and V 6 bases, and 7 bases lay outside the gene matches. The CDR3 is 14 residues long. Germline V gene sequence: CDR1 ENHRY, CDR2 SYGVKD.